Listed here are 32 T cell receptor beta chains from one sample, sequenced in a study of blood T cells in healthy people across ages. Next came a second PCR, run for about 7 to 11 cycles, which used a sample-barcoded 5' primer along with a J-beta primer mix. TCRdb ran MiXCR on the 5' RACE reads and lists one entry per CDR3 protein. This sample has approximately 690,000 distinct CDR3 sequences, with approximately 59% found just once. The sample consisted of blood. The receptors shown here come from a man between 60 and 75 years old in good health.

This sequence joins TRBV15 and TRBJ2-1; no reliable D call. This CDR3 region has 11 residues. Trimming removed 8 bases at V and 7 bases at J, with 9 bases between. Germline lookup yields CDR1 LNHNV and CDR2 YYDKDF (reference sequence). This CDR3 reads CATSFKNEQFF. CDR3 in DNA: TGTGCCACCTCATTCAAGAATGAGCAGTTCTTC.

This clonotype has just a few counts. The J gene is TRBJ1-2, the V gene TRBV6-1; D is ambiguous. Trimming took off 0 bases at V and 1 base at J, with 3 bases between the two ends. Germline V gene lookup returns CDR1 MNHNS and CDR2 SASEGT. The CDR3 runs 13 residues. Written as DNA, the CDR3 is TGTGCCAGCAGTGAAGCGCATAACTATGGCTACACCTTC. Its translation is CASSEAHNYGYTF.

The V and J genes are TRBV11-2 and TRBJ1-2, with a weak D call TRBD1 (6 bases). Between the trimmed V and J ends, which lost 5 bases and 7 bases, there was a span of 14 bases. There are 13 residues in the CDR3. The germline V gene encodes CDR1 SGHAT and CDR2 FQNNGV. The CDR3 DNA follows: TGTGCCAGCAGCCTGGGACATCTTGCTGGCTACACCTTC. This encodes CASSLGHLAGYTF.

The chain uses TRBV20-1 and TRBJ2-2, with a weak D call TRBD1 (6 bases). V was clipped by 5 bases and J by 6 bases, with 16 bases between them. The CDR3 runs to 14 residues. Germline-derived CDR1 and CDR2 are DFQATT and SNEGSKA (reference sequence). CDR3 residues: CSAWDKRRSGELFF. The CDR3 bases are TGCAGTGCTTGGGACAAACGACGGTCCGGGGAGCTGTTTTTT.

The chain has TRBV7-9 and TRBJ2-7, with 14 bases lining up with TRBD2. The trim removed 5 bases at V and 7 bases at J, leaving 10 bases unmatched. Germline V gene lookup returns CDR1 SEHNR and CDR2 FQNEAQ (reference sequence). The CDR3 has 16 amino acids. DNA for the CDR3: TGTGCCAGCAGCGGACGGACTAGCGGGGGGCCGGAAGAGCAGTACTTC. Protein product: CASSGRTSGGPEEQYF.

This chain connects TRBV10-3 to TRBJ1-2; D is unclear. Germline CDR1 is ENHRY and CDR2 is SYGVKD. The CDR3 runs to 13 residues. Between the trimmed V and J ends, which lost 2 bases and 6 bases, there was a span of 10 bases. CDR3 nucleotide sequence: TGTGCCATCAGTGAGCCGTACACCGATGGCTACACCTTC. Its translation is CAISEPYTDGYTF.

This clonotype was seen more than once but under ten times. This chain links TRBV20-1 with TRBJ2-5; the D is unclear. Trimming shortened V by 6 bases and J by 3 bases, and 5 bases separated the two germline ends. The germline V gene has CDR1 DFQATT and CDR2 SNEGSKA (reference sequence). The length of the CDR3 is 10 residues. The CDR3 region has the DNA TGCAGTGCCCAGGAAGAGACCCAGTACTTC. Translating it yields CSAQEETQYF.

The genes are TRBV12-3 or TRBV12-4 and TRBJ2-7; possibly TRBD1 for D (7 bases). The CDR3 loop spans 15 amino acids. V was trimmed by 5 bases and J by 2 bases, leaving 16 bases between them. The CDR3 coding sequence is TGTGCCAGCAGTCCCCAGGGGGGATCGACCTACGAGCAGTACTTC. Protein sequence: CASSPQGGSTYEQYF.

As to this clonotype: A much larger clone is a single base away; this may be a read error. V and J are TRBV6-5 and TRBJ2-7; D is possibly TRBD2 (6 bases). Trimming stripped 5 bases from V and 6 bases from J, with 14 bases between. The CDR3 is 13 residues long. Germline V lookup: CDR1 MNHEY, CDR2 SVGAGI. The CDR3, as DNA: TGTGCCAGCAGTGCGGGACTGGGCACCGAGCAGTACTTC. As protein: CASSAGLGTEQYF.

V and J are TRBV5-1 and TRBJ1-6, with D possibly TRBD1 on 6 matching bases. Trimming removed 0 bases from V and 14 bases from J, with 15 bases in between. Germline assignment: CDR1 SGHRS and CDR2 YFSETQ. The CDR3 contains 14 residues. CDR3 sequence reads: CASSLGTQGLTLHF. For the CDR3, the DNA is TGCGCCAGCAGCTTGGGTACACAGGGACTGACCCTCCACTTT.

CDR3 sequence: CSAIGGVAGGNNEQFF. As DNA, the CDR3 is TGCAGTGCTATAGGTGGGGTGGCGGGGGGAAACAATGAGCAGTTCTTC. The V call is TRBV20-1, the J call TRBJ2-1; TRBD2 matches at 8 bases. With 4 bases clipped from V and 5 bases from J, the junction kept 13 bases outside the gene matches. CDR3 length: 16 residues. Germline-derived CDR1 and CDR2 are DFQATT and SNEGSKA (reference sequence).

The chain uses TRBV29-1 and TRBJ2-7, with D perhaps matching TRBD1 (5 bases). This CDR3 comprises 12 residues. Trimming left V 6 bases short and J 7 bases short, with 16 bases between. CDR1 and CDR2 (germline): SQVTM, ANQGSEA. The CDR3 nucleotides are TGCAGCGTGGACACTGGGATTCAAGAGCAGTACTTC. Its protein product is CSVDTGIQEQYF.

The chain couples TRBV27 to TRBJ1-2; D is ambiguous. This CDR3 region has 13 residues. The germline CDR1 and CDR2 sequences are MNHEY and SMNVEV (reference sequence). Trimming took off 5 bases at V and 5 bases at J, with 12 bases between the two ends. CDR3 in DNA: TGTGCCAGCAGTACCGCCGGGCGGTATGGCTACACCTTC. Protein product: CASSTAGRYGYTF.

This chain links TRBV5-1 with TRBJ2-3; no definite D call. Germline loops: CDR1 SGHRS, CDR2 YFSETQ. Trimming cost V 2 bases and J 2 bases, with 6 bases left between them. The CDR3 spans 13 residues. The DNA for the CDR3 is TGCGCCAGCAGCTTTATAGCCACAGATACGCAGTATTTT. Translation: CASSFIATDTQYF.

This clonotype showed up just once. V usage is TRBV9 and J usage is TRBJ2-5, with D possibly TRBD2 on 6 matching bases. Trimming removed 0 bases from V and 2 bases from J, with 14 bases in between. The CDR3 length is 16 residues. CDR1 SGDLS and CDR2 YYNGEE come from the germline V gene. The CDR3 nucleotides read TGTGCCAGCAGCGTAGGTGGGGGAGGCCCACAAGAGACCCAGTACTTC. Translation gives CASSVGGGGPQETQYF.

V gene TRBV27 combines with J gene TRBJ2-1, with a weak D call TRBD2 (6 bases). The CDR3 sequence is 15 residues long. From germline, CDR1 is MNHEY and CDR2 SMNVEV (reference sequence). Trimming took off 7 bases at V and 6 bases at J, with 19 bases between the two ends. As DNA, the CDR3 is TGTGCCAGCAACCCTCCCGGGGGACCCTCCAATGAGCAGTTCTTC. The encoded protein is CASNPPGGPSNEQFF.

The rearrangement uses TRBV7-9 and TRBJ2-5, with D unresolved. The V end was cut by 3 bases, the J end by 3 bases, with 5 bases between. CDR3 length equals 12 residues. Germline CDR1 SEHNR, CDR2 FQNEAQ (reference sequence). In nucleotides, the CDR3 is TGTGCCAGCAGCTTGTATGAAGAGACCCAGTACTTC. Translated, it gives CASSLYEETQYF. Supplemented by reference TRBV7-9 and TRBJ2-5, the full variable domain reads DTGVSQNPRHKITKRGQNVTFRCDPISEHNRLYWYRQTLGQGPEFLTYFQNEAQLEKSRLLSDRFSAERPKGSFSTLEIQRTEQGDSAMYLCASSLYEETQYFGPGTRLLVL.

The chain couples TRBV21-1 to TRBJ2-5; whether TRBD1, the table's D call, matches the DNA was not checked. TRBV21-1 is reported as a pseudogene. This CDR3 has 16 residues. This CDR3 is CASRKRDRGRRETQYF. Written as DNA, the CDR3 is TGTGCCAGCAGGAAGAGGGACAGGGGGCGCCGGGAGACCCAGTACTTC.

DNA for the CDR3: TGCGCCAGCGCGGGACTAGCGGGTAATGAGCAGTTCTTC. Protein: CASAGLAGNEQFF. The chain recombines TRBV5-1 with TRBJ2-1; 12 bases match TRBD2. CDR1 is SGHRS and CDR2 is YFSETQ in the germline V gene. The CDR3 runs to 13 residues. V lost 7 bases, J lost 7 bases, and 3 bases stayed unmatched.

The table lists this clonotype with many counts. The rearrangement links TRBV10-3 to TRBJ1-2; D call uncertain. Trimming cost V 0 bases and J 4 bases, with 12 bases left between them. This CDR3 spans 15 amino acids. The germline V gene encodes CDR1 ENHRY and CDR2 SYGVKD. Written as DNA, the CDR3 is TGTGCCATCAGTGAGTCGTTGGAGAGCCTCTATGGCTACACCTTC. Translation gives CAISESLESLYGYTF.

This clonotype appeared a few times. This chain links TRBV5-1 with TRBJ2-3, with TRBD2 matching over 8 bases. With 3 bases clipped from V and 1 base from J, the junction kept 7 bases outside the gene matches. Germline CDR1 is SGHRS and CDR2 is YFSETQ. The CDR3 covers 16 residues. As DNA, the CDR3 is TGCGCCAGCAGCTCCCCGAGCGGGGGTCGCACAGATACGCAGTATTTT. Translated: CASSSPSGGRTDTQYF.

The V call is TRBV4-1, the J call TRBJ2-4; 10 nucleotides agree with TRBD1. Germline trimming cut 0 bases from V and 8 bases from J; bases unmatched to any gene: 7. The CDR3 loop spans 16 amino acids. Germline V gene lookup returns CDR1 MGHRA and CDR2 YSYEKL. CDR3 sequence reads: CASSQDDRGRVDIQYF. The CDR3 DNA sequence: TGCGCCAGCAGCCAAGATGACAGGGGGCGGGTAGACATTCAGTACTTC.

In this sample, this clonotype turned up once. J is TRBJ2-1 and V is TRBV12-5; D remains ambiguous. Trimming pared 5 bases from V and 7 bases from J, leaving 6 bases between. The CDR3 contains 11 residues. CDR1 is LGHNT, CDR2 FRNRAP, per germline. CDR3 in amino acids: CASGPGNEQFF. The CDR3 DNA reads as TGTGCTAGTGGTCCCGGAAATGAGCAGTTCTTC.

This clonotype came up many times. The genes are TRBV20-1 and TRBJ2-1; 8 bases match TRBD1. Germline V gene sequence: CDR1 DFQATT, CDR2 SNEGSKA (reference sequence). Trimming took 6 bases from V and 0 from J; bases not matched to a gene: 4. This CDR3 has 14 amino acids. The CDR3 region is CSAQDRGSYNEQFF. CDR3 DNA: TGCAGTGCCCAAGACAGGGGCTCCTACAATGAGCAGTTCTTC.

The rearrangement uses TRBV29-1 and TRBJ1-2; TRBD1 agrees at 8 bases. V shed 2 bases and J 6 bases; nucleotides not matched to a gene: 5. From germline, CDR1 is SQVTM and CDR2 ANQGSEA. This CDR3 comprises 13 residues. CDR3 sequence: CSVEKTGVDGYTF. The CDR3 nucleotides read TGCAGCGTTGAAAAGACAGGGGTGGATGGCTACACCTTC.

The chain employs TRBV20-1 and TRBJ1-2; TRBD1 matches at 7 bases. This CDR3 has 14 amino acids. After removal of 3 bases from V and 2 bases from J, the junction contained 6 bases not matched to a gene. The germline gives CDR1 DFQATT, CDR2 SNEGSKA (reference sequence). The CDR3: CSASSTGRNYGYTF. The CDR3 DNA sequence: TGCAGTGCTAGCTCGACAGGGAGGAACTATGGCTACACCTTC.

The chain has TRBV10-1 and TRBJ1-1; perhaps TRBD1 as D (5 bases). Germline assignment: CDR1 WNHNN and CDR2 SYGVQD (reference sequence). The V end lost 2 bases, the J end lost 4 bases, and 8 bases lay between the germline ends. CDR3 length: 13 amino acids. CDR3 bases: TGCGCCAGCAGTGAGGGGACCTTCACTGAAGCTTTCTTT. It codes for CASSEGTFTEAFF.

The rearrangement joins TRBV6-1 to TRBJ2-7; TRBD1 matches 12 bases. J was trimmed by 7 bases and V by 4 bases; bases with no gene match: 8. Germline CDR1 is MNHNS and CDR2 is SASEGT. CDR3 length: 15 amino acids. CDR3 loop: CASSVGTGGKGEQYF. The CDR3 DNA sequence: TGTGCCAGCAGTGTCGGGACAGGGGGCAAAGGGGAGCAGTACTTC.

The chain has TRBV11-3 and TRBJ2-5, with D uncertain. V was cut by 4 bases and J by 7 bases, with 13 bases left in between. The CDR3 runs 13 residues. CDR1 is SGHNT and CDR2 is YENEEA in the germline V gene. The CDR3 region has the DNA TGTGCCAGCAGCTCGTCGCGCCGAGGGACCCAGTACTTC. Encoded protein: CASSSSRRGTQYF.

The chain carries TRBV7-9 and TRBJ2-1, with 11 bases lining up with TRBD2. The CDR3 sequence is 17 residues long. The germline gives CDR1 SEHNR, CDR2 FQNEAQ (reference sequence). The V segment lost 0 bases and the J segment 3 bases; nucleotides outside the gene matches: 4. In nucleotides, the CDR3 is TGTGCCAGCAGCTTAGCGCTAGCGGGGGGACTCTACAATGAGCAGTTCTTC. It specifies CASSLALAGGLYNEQFF.

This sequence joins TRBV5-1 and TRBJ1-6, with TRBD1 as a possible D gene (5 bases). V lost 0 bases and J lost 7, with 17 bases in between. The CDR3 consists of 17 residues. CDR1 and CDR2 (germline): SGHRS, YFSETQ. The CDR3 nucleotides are TGCGCCAGCAGCTTGGGGATAACGACAGACACAAATTCACCCCTCCACTTT. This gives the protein CASSLGITTDTNSPLHF.

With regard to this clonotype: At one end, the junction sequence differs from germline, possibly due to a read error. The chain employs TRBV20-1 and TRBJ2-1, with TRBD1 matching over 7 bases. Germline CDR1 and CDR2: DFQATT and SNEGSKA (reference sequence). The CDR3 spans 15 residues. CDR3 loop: CSAKKPGQTTNEQFF. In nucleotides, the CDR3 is TGCAGTGCTAAAAAACCGGGACAGACAACCAATGAGCAGTTCTTT.